This TCR beta chain was observed in a study of blood T cells in healthy people across ages. CDR3 size: 13 residues. Germline V gene sequence: CDR1 MNHEY, CDR2 SVGAGI. Trimming pared 7 bases from V and 4 bases from J, leaving 13 bases between. Findings of the study overall: Long-lived donors carried more naive CD4+ cells and greater diversity than aged donors. With donor CMV status unknown, expanded clonotype changes were possibly confounded. Strong correlation existed between TCR beta diversity and naive T cell percentage.

Worth noting for this clonotype: Its antigen is currently unknown.

Isolated per sample were at least 7 million PBMCs. Primed by a sample-barcoded 5' primer and a J-beta primer mix, a second PCR proceeded for about 6 to 11 cycles. In TCRdb, the 5' RACE reads were re-called with MiXCR into one record per CDR3 protein. The sample records about 1 million distinct CDR3 sequences, 40% to 50% being singletons. V gene TRBV6-5 combines with J gene TRBJ1-1; tentatively, D is TRBD1 (6 bases). The receptor's source is a woman aged 60-75 years in good health. The sequencing input was blood. The CDR3 coding sequence is TGTGCCAGCAAAGGGGGATACAGCACTGAAGCTTTCTTT. This codes for CASKGGYSTEAFF.